Following are 9 T cell receptor beta chains from one sample sequenced in a study of shared clonotypes between healthy human individuals. The repertoire was sequenced with immunoSEQ multiplex PCR; TCRdb's copy has only in-frame clones and lacks some. Among around 750,000 clones, about 74% were seen once, and the ten largest hold over 1.5%. Specimen: memory CD4+ T cells sorted from blood. Subset given: CD45RA-negative fraction. These receptors all stem from a woman in her 30s in good health.

With regard to this clone: A read error is possible here, since a much larger clone lies one base away. The same CDR3 also results from other DNA sequences found in this sample. V usage is TRBV28 and J usage is TRBJ2-1; no clear D. The CDR3 is 13 amino acids. Germline CDR1 and CDR2: MDHEN and SYDVKM. Trimming pared 2 bases from V and 7 bases from J, leaving 9 bases between. As DNA, the CDR3 is TGTGCCAGCAGTTTAACGGTGAGGAATGAGCAGTTCTTC. Translated: CASSLTVRNEQFF.

This sequence joins TRBV29-1 and TRBJ1-1; maybe TRBD1 (6 bases). V lost 7 bases to trimming and J lost 1 base, with 13 bases between them. CDR1 SQVTM and CDR2 ANQGSEA come from the germline V gene. The CDR3 is 13 amino acids. The CDR3 sequence: CSATEGGNTEAFF. The CDR3 DNA reads TGCAGCGCCACAGAGGGGGGGAACACTGAAGCTTTCTTT.

V is TRBV11-2 and J is TRBJ2-1; D remains ambiguous. Trimming removed 0 bases at V and 4 bases at J, with 7 bases between. Germline V gives CDR1 SGHAT, CDR2 FQNNGV. This CDR3 spans 14 amino acids. DNA of the CDR3: TGTGCCAGCAGCTTAGAGATAGGATACAATGAGCAGTTCTTC. It encodes CASSLEIGYNEQFF.

The chain combines TRBV18 with TRBJ1-4; D is unclear. The CDR3 spans 15 residues. V lost 3 bases and J 1 base, leaving 9 bases between the germline ends. CDR1 and CDR2 from the germline V gene are KGHSH and LQKENI. CDR3 nucleotide sequence: TGTGCCAGCTCACCGCCTTCGGTAACTAATGAAAAACTGTTTTTT. As protein: CASSPPSVTNEKLFF.

The CDR3 sequence: CASSPQEGQPQHF. CDR3 in DNA: TGTGCCAGCTCGCCTCAAGAAGGCCAGCCCCAGCATTTT. This chain uses TRBV11-2 with TRBJ1-5; D unresolved. Germline loops: CDR1 SGHAT, CDR2 FQNNGV. Trimming removed 8 bases from V and 7 bases from J, with 15 bases in between. The CDR3 is 13 amino acids.

The chain couples TRBV10-3 to TRBJ2-2; D ambiguous. Between the trimmed V and J ends, which lost 0 bases and 2 bases, there was a span of 7 bases. The CDR3 sequence is 15 residues long. Germline CDR1 reads ENHRY; CDR2 reads SYGVKD. DNA for the CDR3: TGTGCCATCAGTGAGTCGAAAACAAACACCGGGGAGCTGTTTTTT. Its translation is CAISESKTNTGELFF.

The V call is TRBV5-1, the J call TRBJ2-2, with D possibly TRBD1 on 5 matching bases. From germline, CDR1 is SGHRS and CDR2 YFSETQ. The CDR3 spans 15 residues. Between the trimmed V and J ends, which lost 0 bases and 5 bases, there was a span of 11 bases. CDR3 in DNA: TGCGCCAGCAGCTTGGCAGGGCCGCGGACCGGGGAGCTGTTTTTT. It specifies CASSLAGPRTGELFF. Using reference TRBV5-1 and TRBJ2-2 for the parts outside the CDR3, the full variable domain is KAGVTQTPRYLIKTRGQQVTLSCSPISGHRSVSWYQQTPGQGLQFLFEYFSETQRNKGNFPGRFSGRQFSNSRSEMNVSTLELGDSALYLCASSLAGPRTGELFFGEGSRLTVL.

V is TRBV9 and J is TRBJ2-2, with D maybe TRBD2 (6 bases). Trimming removed 4 bases at V and 0 bases at J, with 13 bases between. CDR1 and CDR2 from the germline V gene are SGDLS and YYNGEE. CDR3 size: 16 residues. CDR3 amino acids: CASSPRDSPNTGELFF. The CDR3 DNA follows: TGTGCCAGCAGCCCTAGGGACTCCCCGAACACCGGGGAGCTGTTTTTT.

The chain links TRBV5-1 to TRBJ2-3, with 11 positions matching TRBD2. The CDR3 runs to 15 residues. V shed 5 bases, J shed 3 bases, and the junction held 5 bases outside the gene matches. Germline V CDR1 and CDR2: SGHRS, YFSETQ. CDR3 region: CASSVTSGSTDTQYF. The CDR3 DNA reads TGCGCCAGCAGTGTAACTAGCGGGAGTACAGATACGCAGTATTTT.